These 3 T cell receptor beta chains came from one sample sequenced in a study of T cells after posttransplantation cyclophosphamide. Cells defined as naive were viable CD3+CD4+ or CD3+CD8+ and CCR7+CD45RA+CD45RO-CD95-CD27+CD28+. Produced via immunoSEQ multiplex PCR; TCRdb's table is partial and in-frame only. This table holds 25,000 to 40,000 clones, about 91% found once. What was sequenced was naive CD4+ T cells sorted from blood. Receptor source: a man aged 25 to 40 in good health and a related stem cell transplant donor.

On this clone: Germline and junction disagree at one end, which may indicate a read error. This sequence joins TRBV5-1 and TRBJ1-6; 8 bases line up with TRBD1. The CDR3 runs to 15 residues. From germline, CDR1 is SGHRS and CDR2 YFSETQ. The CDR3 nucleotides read TGCGCCAGCGGCTTGGACAGGGCTTATAATTCACCCCTCCACTTT. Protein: CASGLDRAYNSPLHF.

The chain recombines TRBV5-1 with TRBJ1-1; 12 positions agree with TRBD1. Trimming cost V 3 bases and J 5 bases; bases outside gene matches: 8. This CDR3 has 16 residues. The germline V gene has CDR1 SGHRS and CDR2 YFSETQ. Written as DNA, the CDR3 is TGCGCCAGCAGCTCTAGGGACAGGGGGCTTGGAACTGAAGCTTTCTTT. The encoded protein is CASSSRDRGLGTEAFF.

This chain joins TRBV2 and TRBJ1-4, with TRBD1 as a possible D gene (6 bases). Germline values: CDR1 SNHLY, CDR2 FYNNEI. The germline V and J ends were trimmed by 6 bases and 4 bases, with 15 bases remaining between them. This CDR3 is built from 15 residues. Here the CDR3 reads CASRNMGQINEKLFF. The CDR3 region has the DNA TGTGCCAGCAGGAACATGGGACAAATTAATGAAAAACTGTTTTTT.